These T cell receptor beta chains were read from a single sample in a study of T cell changes during pregnancy in multiple sclerosis. Generated by immunoSEQ multiplex PCR, the TCRdb table keeps only in-frame clones and is missing some. Of approximately 46,000 clones listed, around 89% are singletons. The source was CD4+ T cells from peripheral blood mononuclear cells, collected after pregnancy. Source of these receptors: a female donor with multiple sclerosis, enrolled in a pregnancy study. Each CDR3 is given with its conserved first and last residue. Each record gives: V gene, clone size, D gene, J gene, CDR3 DNA, CDR3 protein. D genes are given only for firm matches. Only part of the rows carry a size: once, few, many, or a class if the clone is expanded.

TRBV6-1	-	-	TRBJ1-2	TGTGCCAGCAGTCACAGCTATGGCTACACCTTC	CASSHSYGYTF
TRBV30	-	-	TRBJ2-7	TGTGCCTGGGATGACAGGCCTGGGTGGGGCGAGCAGTACTTC	CAWDDRPGWGEQYF
TRBV19	-	TRBD2	TRBJ2-7	TGTGCCAGTAGTAGAAGACTAGCGGGAGGTTCCTACGAGCAGTACTTC	CASSRRLAGGSYEQYF
TRBV5-4	once	TRBD2	TRBJ2-2	TGTGCCAGCAGACAAGGACTAGCGGGAGGGAACACCGGGGAGCTGTTTTTT	CASRQGLAGGNTGELFF
TRBV18	-	TRBD2	TRBJ2-5	TGTGCCAGCTCACTAAGCGGGGAAGAGACCCAGTACTTC	CASSLSGEETQYF
TRBV19	once	TRBD1	TRBJ1-4	TGTGCCAGTAGTATAGAAGGGACAGGGACGGAAAAACTGTTTTTT	CASSIEGTGTEKLFF
TRBV11-2	once	TRBD1	TRBJ1-3	TGTGCCAGCAGTCACGACAGGGGCCCGGGGTACACCATATATTTT	CASSHDRGPGYTIYF
TRBV28	-	-	TRBJ1-3	TGTGCCAGCAGAGCGGGGGGAACCCACTCTGGAAACACCATATATTTT	CASRAGGTHSGNTIYF
TRBV7-3	-	TRBD2	TRBJ2-2	TGTGCCAGCAGTCCCCCGGGGGGGCCGAGCACCGGGGAGCTGTTTTTT	CASSPPGGPSTGELFF
TRBV5-1	-	-	TRBJ2-1	TGCGCCAGCAGCTCCGGGCCGGGAGCCTACAATGAGCAGTTCTTC	CASSSGPGAYNEQFF
TRBV28	-	TRBD1	TRBJ2-1	TGTGCCAGCGCGCACGACAGGGACAATGAGCAGTTCTTC	CASAHDRDNEQFF
TRBV18	-	-	TRBJ1-3	TGTGCCAGCTCAGACACGTCTGGAAACACCATATATTTT	CASSDTSGNTIYF
TRBV9	-	-	TRBJ1-1	TGTGCCAGCAGCGTAGTCGGGGGGGCGAACACTGAAGCTTTCTTT	CASSVVGGANTEAFF
TRBV7-2	-	-	TRBJ1-2	TGTGCCAGCAGCTTTTCCAGGGAGGATGGCTACACCTTC	CASSFSREDGYTF
TRBV18	-	-	TRBJ1-1	TGTGCCAGCTCCCCTGGGTTTGCTAGGGAGATGAACACTGAAGCTTTCTTT	CASSPGFAREMNTEAFF
TRBV28	-	TRBD1	TRBJ2-2	TGTGCCAGCACCCCCCCGTCGGGACAGGGTTGGACCGGGGAGCTGTTTTTT	CASTPPSGQGWTGELFF
TRBV28	-	-	TRBJ1-2	TGTGCCAGCAGTTTCCTACACTATGGCTACACCTTC	CASSFLHYGYTF
TRBV9	-	-	TRBJ2-2	TGTGCCAGCAGCGTAGAGGCGGGAAACACCGGGGAGCTGTTTTTT	CASSVEAGNTGELFF
TRBV30	-	TRBD1	TRBJ1-2	TGTGCCTGGAGTGACGGGACAGGGGGTTTATCGGACTATGGCTACACCTTC	CAWSDGTGGLSDYGYTF
TRBV5-1	-	TRBD2	TRBJ2-2	TGCGCCAGCAGCGACAGCGGGAGAAGGACCGGGGAGCTGTTTTTT	CASSDSGRRTGELFF
TRBV30	-	-	TRBJ2-1	TGTGCCTGGAAATCCTTGGGACTGAACTACAATGAGCAGTTCTTC	CAWKSLGLNYNEQFF
TRBV5-1	-	TRBD2	TRBJ2-5	TGCGCCAGCAGCTTGGATGTTAGCGGGAGGGCCATGGCCCAGTACTTC	CASSLDVSGRAMAQYF
TRBV6-1	-	-	TRBJ1-2	TGTGCCAGCAGTATAGGACAGTATGGCTACACCTTC	CASSIGQYGYTF
TRBV19	-	TRBD2	TRBJ2-1	TGTGCCAGTAGCCCTCCCCCACTAAGCGGGAGGGACAATGAGCAGTTCTTC	CASSPPPLSGRDNEQFF
TRBV2	-	TRBD2	TRBJ2-7	TGTGCCACCTCAGCCACTCCGAGCGGGGGCGAGCAGTACTTC	CATSATPSGGEQYF
TRBV18	-	TRBD1	TRBJ1-5	TGTGCCAGCTCAGGGACAGGGATAACCAATCAGCCCCAGCATTTT	CASSGTGITNQPQHF
TRBV7-9	once	TRBD2	TRBJ2-3	TGTGCCAGCAGCTTATTAAGCGGGAGGGGAAGGGATACGCAGTATTTT	CASSLLSGRGRDTQYF
TRBV30	-	-	TRBJ2-3	TGTGCCTGGAGTTTGAGGGAGGGCACAGATACGCAGTATTTT	CAWSLREGTDTQYF
TRBV28	-	TRBD1	TRBJ2-7	TGTGCCAGCAGTTCCCACCGGGACAGGGGGCGTTACGAGCAGTACTTC	CASSSHRDRGRYEQYF
TRBV18	-	TRBD1	TRBJ2-7	TGTGCCAGCACGGACAGGCGGACCCTCTACGAGCAGTACTTC	CASTDRRTLYEQYF
TRBV10-3	-	TRBD1	TRBJ2-7	TGTGCCATCAGACTAGGGACAGGGGGGGACGAGCAGTACTTC	CAIRLGTGGDEQYF
TRBV6-6	-	-	TRBJ1-3	TGTGCCAGCAGTCCCGGACATATCTCTGGAAACACCATATATTTT	CASSPGHISGNTIYF
TRBV7-9	-	-	TRBJ1-4	TGTGCCAGCAGCTTAGCGTACAGGGAAACTAATGAAAAACTGTTTTTT	CASSLAYRETNEKLFF
TRBV28	-	-	TRBJ2-1	TGTGCCAGCAGTTCGGACTCAGTCTACAATGAGCAGTTCTTC	CASSSDSVYNEQFF
TRBV27	-	-	TRBJ1-2	TGTGCCAGCAGTTCCTCCGGTCTCTTGAACTATGGCTACACCTTC	CASSSSGLLNYGYTF
TRBV4-2	once	TRBD1	TRBJ1-5	TGTGCCAGCAGCCGTTCGGGACAGGTGGATAGCAATCAGCCCCAGCATTTT	CASSRSGQVDSNQPQHF
TRBV5-6	-	-	TRBJ2-7	TGTGCCAGCAGCTTCTCGAAAAACAGACCCTACGAGCAGTACTTC	CASSFSKNRPYEQYF
TRBV7-9	-	TRBD2	TRBJ2-7	TGTGCCAGCAGCCCGGGACTAGCGGAACCATACGAGCAGTACTTC	CASSPGLAEPYEQYF
TRBV10-3	-	-	TRBJ1-1	TGTGCCTCCATGGGTCCGGGGGACACTGAAGCTTTCTTT	CASMGPGDTEAFF
TRBV7-2	-	-	TRBJ2-2	TGTGCCAGCAATATTAACACCGGGGAGCTGTTTTTT	CASNINTGELFF